The source of this T cell receptor beta chain is a study of blood T cell repertoires in COVID-19. Study information: Material from acute and convalescent COVID-19 was sourced from the United States, Italy and Spain.

The CDR3 spans 16 residues. Germline V gene sequence: CDR1 MGHDK, CDR2 SYGVNS. V dropped 1 base and J dropped 2 bases, with 12 bases sitting between them. TCRdb's table, derived via immunoSEQ multiplex PCR, lists solely in-frame clones and lacks some. The profile covers roughly 130,000 clones, with about 86% appearing a single time and 3% to 3.5% taken by the ten largest. The sample taken for sequencing was peripheral blood. This clonotype was obtained from an elderly woman with acute or convalescent COVID-19. V usage is TRBV25-1 and J usage is TRBJ2-1, with a possible D match to TRBD2 (5 bases). This chain's CDR3 is CASSEWATGAYNEQFF. CDR3 DNA sequence: TGTGCCAGCAGTGAATGGGCCACCGGGGCCTACAATGAGCAGTTCTTC.